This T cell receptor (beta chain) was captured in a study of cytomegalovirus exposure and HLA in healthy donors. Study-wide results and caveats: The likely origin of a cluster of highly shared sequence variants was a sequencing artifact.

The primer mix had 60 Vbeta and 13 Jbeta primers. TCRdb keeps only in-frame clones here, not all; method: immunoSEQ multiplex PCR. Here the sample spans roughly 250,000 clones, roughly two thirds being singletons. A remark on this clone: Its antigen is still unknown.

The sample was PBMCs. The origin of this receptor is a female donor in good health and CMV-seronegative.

The CDR3 reads CSVGSSRTSPYEQYF. The CDR3 nucleotides read TGCAGCGTTGGATCCTCTAGGACATCCCCCTACGAGCAGTACTTC. The V and J genes are TRBV29-1 and TRBJ2-7; D might be TRBD1 (5 bases). The germline V and J ends were trimmed by 4 bases and 2 bases, with 18 bases remaining between them. Germline CDR1 is SQVTM and CDR2 is ANQGSEA. The CDR3 covers 15 residues.